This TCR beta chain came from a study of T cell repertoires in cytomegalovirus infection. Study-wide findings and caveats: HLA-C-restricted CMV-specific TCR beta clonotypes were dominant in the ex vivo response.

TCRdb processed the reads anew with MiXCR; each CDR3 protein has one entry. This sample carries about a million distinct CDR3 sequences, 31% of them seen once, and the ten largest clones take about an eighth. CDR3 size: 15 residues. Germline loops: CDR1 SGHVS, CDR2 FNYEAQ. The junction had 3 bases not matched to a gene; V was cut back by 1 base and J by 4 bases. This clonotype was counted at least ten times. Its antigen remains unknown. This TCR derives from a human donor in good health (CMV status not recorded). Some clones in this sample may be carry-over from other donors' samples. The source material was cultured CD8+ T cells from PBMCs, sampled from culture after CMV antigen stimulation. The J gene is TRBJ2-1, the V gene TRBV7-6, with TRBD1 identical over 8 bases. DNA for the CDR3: TGTGCCAGCAGCTTAGGGACAGGGCATTACAATGAGCAGTTCTTC. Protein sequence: CASSLGTGHYNEQFF. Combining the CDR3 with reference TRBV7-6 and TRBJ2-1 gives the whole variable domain GAGVSQSPRYKVTKRGQDVALRCDPISGHVSLYWYRQALGQGPEFLTYFNYEAQQDKSGLPNDRFSAERPEGSISTLTIQRTEQRDSAMYRCASSLGTGHYNEQFFGPGTRLTVL.